A selection of T cell receptor beta chains follows, all from one sample in a study of technical replicates of blood from several donors. Here immunoSEQ multiplex PCR was the method, and the copy in TCRdb shows in-frame clones only, minus some. This repertoire shows about 62,000 clones, 98% found once; its top ten account for approximately 0.17%. The sequenced material came from T cells isolated from PBMCs. The receptors were gathered from a human donor in good health. Each CDR3 is given with its conserved first and last residue. A D gene is named only where the DNA matches it firmly. Clone sizes are given selectively: once, few, many, or a class where the clone is expanded.

-	TRBJ1-2	-	TRBV5-4	CASSFDSLGASPYLYGYTF	TGTGCCAGCAGCTTCGATAGCCTAGGGGCCAGCCCCTACCTCTATGGCTACACCTTC
once	TRBJ1-2	-	TRBV5-4	CASSLDGYGYTF	TGTGCCAGCAGCTTGGACGGGTATGGCTACACCTTC
-	TRBJ2-3	TRBD2	TRBV25-1	CASSEGGYAISTDTQYF	TGTGCCAGCAGTGAGGGAGGGTATGCCATTAGCACAGATACGCAGTATTTT
-	TRBJ1-2	-	TRBV4-1	CASSQEVGETGPKGGYTF	TGCGCCAGCAGCCAAGAAGTAGGGGAAACAGGGCCGAAGGGAGGCTACACCTTC
-	TRBJ1-5	-	TRBV28	CASSFYRSNQPQHF	TGTGCCAGCAGTTTTTACAGGAGCAATCAGCCCCAGCATTTT
once	TRBJ1-2	-	TRBV9	CASSVGWGVTNYGYTF	TGTGCCAGCAGCGTAGGGTGGGGGGTGACTAACTATGGCTACACCTTC
-	TRBJ1-3	-	TRBV30	CAWSGILSGNTIYF	TGTGCCTGGAGCGGGATCCTCTCTGGAAACACCATATATTTT
-	TRBJ1-1	TRBD1	TRBV30	CAWSTSSGTVNTEAFF	TGTGCCTGGAGTACCTCCTCCGGGACAGTGAACACTGAAGCTTTCTTT
-	TRBJ2-7	-	TRBV27	CASSDLRDSSGQWYEQYF	-
-	TRBJ2-6	-	TRBV7-9	CARDRTGANVLTF	TGTGCCAGAGACAGGACTGGGGCCAACGTCCTGACTTTC
once	TRBJ1-2	TRBD1	TRBV5-6	CASSPTLGQGGAGYTF	TGTGCCAGCAGCCCGACCCTGGGACAGGGAGGCGCAGGCTACACCTTC
-	TRBJ2-5	-	TRBV5-1	CASSPTAGETQYF	TGCGCCAGCAGCCCGACGGCGGGAGAGACCCAGTACTTC
-	TRBJ1-2	TRBD1	TRBV9	CASGDRAVYGYTF	TGTGCCAGCGGGGACAGGGCCGTCTATGGCTACACCTTC
-	TRBJ1-2	TRBD1	TRBV11-2	CASSSDRGSIYGYTF	TGTGCCAGCAGCTCCGACAGGGGGTCGATTTATGGCTACACCTTC
-	TRBJ1-1	TRBD1	TRBV6-5	CASSYGGTAVTAFF	TGTGCCAGCAGTTACGGGGGGACAGCTGTTACAGCTTTCTTT
-	TRBJ2-5	TRBD2	TRBV9	CASSVAGGTETQYF	TGTGCCAGCAGCGTAGCGGGGGGGACAGAGACCCAGTACTTC
-	TRBJ2-5	-	TRBV11-2	CASRRVSVRAETQYF	TGTGCCAGCAGGAGGGTGTCGGTGCGTGCGGAGACCCAGTACTTC
-	TRBJ2-5	-	TRBV7-9	CASRPWGPMGETQYF	TGTGCCAGCCGCCCGTGGGGGCCTATGGGGGAGACCCAGTACTTC
-	TRBJ2-7	TRBD2	TRBV25-1	CASNRLGEGISEQYF	TGTGCCAGCAACCGACTTGGGGAGGGCATCTCCGAGCAGTACTTC
-	TRBJ1-1	-	TRBV5-4	CASSPETGWGAEAFF	TGTGCCAGCAGCCCTGAGACAGGTTGGGGAGCTGAAGCTTTCTTT
-	TRBJ2-1	-	TRBV19	CAIQRGNEQFF	TGTGCCATCCAGAGAGGCAATGAGCAGTTCTTC
-	TRBJ1-2	-	TRBV7-3	CASSLTREKGENYGYTF	TGTGCCAGCAGCTTAACCCGGGAAAAGGGGGAGAACTATGGCTACACCTTC
-	TRBJ1-1	-	TRBV30	CAWSVPAGAMNTEAFF	TGTGCCTGGAGTGTACCGGCAGGGGCCATGAACACTGAAGCTTTCTTT
-	TRBJ2-7	TRBD2	TRBV6-1	CASSEPLAGTITYEQYF	TGTGCCAGCAGTGAACCCCTAGCGGGGACTATAACCTACGAGCAGTACTTC
-	TRBJ2-1	-	TRBV7-9	CASSPQRRGKKNEQFF	TGTGCCAGCAGCCCGCAGAGGAGGGGAAAGAAGAATGAGCAGTTCTTC
once	TRBJ2-3	TRBD2	TRBV27	CASHPGGRWDTQYF	TGTGCCAGCCACCCGGGGGGAAGATGGGATACGCAGTATTTT
-	TRBJ1-2	-	TRBV2	CASSEQAYGYTF	TGTGCCAGCAGTGAACAGGCCTATGGCTACACCTTC
once	TRBJ2-2	TRBD1	TRBV6-6	CASGGTGAAGELFF	TGTGCCAGCGGGGGGACAGGGGCGGCCGGGGAGCTGTTTTTT
-	TRBJ2-7	-	TRBV5-6	CASSLGPESYEQYF	TGTGCCAGCAGCTTGGGGCCAGAAAGTTACGAGCAGTACTTC
-	TRBJ2-1	-	TRBV11-2	CASSLVTGSNEQFF	TGTGCCAGCAGCTTAGTCACAGGGTCAAATGAGCAGTTCTTC
-	TRBJ2-7	TRBD1	TRBV5-1	CASSLGTGAAEKDYEQYF	TGCGCCAGCAGCTTGGGGACAGGGGCCGCAGAGAAAGACTACGAGCAGTACTTC